This TCR beta chain came from a study of CD8 T cells in Susac syndrome. An input of 0.5 to 1 ug of RNA was subjected to reverse transcription using random hexamers. Amplification of TCR beta CDR3 by immunoSEQ multiplex PCR spanned 54 Vbeta and 13 Jbeta. One entry per CDR3 protein results from TCRdb running MiXCR on the immunoSEQ multiplex PCR reads. Among roughly 200,000 distinct CDR3 sequences listed, over 90% were seen once. CD8+ and CD4+ T cells circulating in blood were sequenced for TCR beta. CDR3 length equals 14 residues. The V and J ends lost 2 bases and 4 bases respectively, with 10 bases between them. The germline V gene encodes CDR1 ENHRY and CDR2 SYGVKD.

This receptor was identified in a human donor with Susac syndrome. The V and J genes are TRBV10-3 and TRBJ2-3, with D perhaps TRBD2 (6 bases). The sample taken for sequencing was CD4+ T cells from PBMCs. The CDR3 loop reads CAISETSSADTQYF. Written as DNA, the CDR3 is TGTGCCATCAGTGAGACTAGCTCGGCAGATACGCAGTATTTT.